This T cell receptor (beta chain) is from a study of T cells in Graves' hyperthyroidism and ophthalmopathy (dated by TCRdb to about 2019). Regarding the research as a whole: To identify distinguishing TCR V-J signatures, a discovery cohort of 100 patients was used, comprising 40 to 45 with Graves' ophthalmopathy and 57 with stable Graves' hyperthyroidism. Whether ophthalmopathy could be predicted prospectively was tested in an independent validation cohort made up of under 20 hyperthyroidism patients plus 17 patients who later progressed to ophthalmopathy. The 100 or so discovery patients were randomly divided into training and test sets at a 7:3 ratio. In about six Graves' hyperthyroidism patients, the study also compared T-cell repertoires from thyroid tissue with T-cell repertoires from blood. After blood sampling, hyperthyroidism patients were treated with methimazole at a starting dose of 30 mg daily, and ophthalmopathy patients were treated with high-dose intravenous methylprednisolone. The paper describes TCR Vbeta CDR3 sequencing of 120 to 150 peripheral blood samples, made up of approximately 40 ophthalmopathy patients, roughly 72 hyperthyroidism patients and around 17 progressor patients.

Exclusion was applied to patients with uncontrolled infections, other autoimmune diseases, pregnancy or lactation. Diagnoses relied on clinical symptoms, serum thyroxine and TRAb, thyroid ultrasound and orbital computed tomography. Total RNA was extracted with Trizol reagent, and quality was checked on an Agilent 2100 Bioanalyzer. Overall results and qualifications from the work: Most expanded thyroid clonotypes (frequency above 0.001) were also detected in blood, a finding suggesting that blood repertoires may reflect thyroid immune responses. No statistical method was used to fix the sample size in advance, and group allocation was not hidden from the investigators. A model built on a 13 V-J signature distinguished ophthalmopathy from stable hyperthyroidism, reaching around 90% sensitivity and around 81% specificity in cross-validation and 80%/75% in testing. During validation, the model predicted progression to ophthalmopathy a median of around 7 months ahead of onset, with around 65% sensitivity and 72.22% specificity.

The CDR3 runs 15 residues from the cysteine to the phenylalanine. Of the read, only the CDR3 DNA is kept; its 45 bases are in frame from base 1. The germline V gene specifies MDHEN as CDR1 and SYDVKM as CDR2. The V and J ends are trimmed by 3 bases and 5 bases, leaving 14 bases between them. Amplification of TCR beta CDR3 regions was carried out from RNA transcripts. A first-round RT-PCR of the TCR CDR3 used the HTBI primer set with the Qiagen OneStep RT-PCR kit. The libraries were constructed in a second round of multiplex PCR and then size-selected and purified. Libraries were sequenced paired-end with 100 bp reads on an Illumina HiSeq2000. Turning to the authors' computational methods: SOAPnuke was used to process the raw data, removing reads that contained adapters or uncalled bases, had a mean Phred below 15, or lacked an exact match to the constant primer or identifier. High-quality paired reads were merged using COPE v1.2.5, and each unique nucleotide sequence was defined as a clonotype. MiTCR v1.1 was used to align the clonotypes against IMGT TRBV, TRBD and TRBJ reference segments. The analysis included only V-J combinations with a frequency above 0.0001, which together covered around 99% of the repertoires. A TCS score was defined as the ratio of F50 (clonal expansion) to E x V (chaos), with BLOSUM62-based TCRdist applied between CDR3 peptides within each V-J. Welch's t-statistics and random forest reduced approximately 520 V-J features to fewer than 15, which were used in a naive Bayes classifier (R e1071). Thyroid-blood repertoire similarity was quantified with the Morisita-Horn index. TCRdb cleaned the public reads at Q25 with fastp, built clones with MiXCR and kept in-frame beta chains. For every CDR3 protein sequence, its rows merge into one entry that carries the most common genes and DNA. The V and J calls shown here were made by TCRdb, not taken from the authors' results. The sample table records 550,000 to 700,000 distinct CDR3 sequences; around 42% of these occur just once. Around 20% of the sample goes to the ten largest clones.

In this sample, this clonotype turned up a few times. Its binding antigen is unknown. Per-nucleotide qualities are absent, and no much larger clonotype sits a single base away. Here the chain combines TRBV28 and TRBJ1-5; TRBD1 is perhaps the D gene, given 5 matching bases. The TCR was taken from an adult woman with Graves' disease, either hyperthyroidism or ophthalmopathy (not recorded which). The sequenced material came from peripheral blood or thyroid tissue (not recorded which). In nucleotide form, the sequence is TGTGCCAGCAGTTTTAGGGTGGGGGGACATCAGCCCCAGCATTTT. Protein translation: CASSFRVGGHQPQHF.